One sample yielded the 27 T cell receptor beta chains listed below, sequenced in a study of T-cell reconstitution after alpha-beta-depleted transplantation in children. The library targeted TCRbeta and was prepared with unique molecular identifiers. TCRdb processed the PCR reads anew with MiXCR; each CDR3 protein has one entry. The sample includes more than 400,000 distinct CDR3 sequences, 10% to 12% seen only once; the top ten take 13% to 15%. Here the sequenced sample was PBMCs, mostly from graft donor cells, taken 180 days after TCRalphabeta/CD19-depleted stem cell transplant. The receptors come from a female patient aged 2-9 years who had a stem cell transplant for aplastic anemia, so the T cells may come from the graft donor.

At least ten counts were recorded for this clonotype. V is TRBV7-2 and J is TRBJ2-3; 14 nucleotides line up with TRBD2. Per germline, CDR1 SGHTA and CDR2 FQGNSA. This CDR3 region has 20 residues. The trim removed 2 bases at V and 1 base at J, leaving 11 bases unmatched. CDR3 sequence: CASSLCSGTSGSSGTDTQYF. Written as DNA, the CDR3 is TGTGCCAGCAGCTTATGTTCCGGGACTAGCGGGAGTTCGGGCACAGATACGCAGTATTTT.

This clonotype was found a few times. V gene TRBV7-8 combines with J gene TRBJ2-3, with D perhaps matching TRBD2 (6 bases). With 4 bases removed from V and 5 bases from J, the gap between germline ends came to 19 bases. CDR1 is SGHVS and CDR2 is FQNEAQ in the germline V gene. CDR3 size: 16 residues. CDR3 sequence: CASSSRRGRRGDTQYF. The CDR3 DNA reads as TGTGCCAGCAGCTCGCGACGGGGGAGGCGAGGAGATACGCAGTATTTT.

This clonotype was counted a few times. The rearrangement uses TRBV5-1 and TRBJ2-5; 9 bases line up with TRBD1. This CDR3 has 14 residues. Trimming took 3 bases from V and 5 from J; bases not matched to a gene: 5. Germline CDR1 is SGHRS and CDR2 is YFSETQ. CDR3 DNA sequence: TGCGCCAGCAGCTCTGACAGGGGGACCGAGACCCAGTACTTC. It encodes CASSSDRGTETQYF.

This chain connects TRBV3-1 to TRBJ2-2; D is ambiguous. Germline lookup yields CDR1 LGHDT and CDR2 YNNKEL (reference sequence). The CDR3 length is 17 residues. Between the trimmed V and J ends, which lost 1 base and 3 bases, there was a span of 15 bases. CDR3 nucleotide sequence: TGTGCCAGCAGCCAAGGCATGATGCCCCGGGACACCGGGGAGCTGTTTTTT. Encoded protein: CASSQGMMPRDTGELFF.

In this sample, this clonotype turned up a few times. The V call is TRBV15, the J call TRBJ2-7; D might be TRBD1 or TRBD2, each matching 6 bases. CDR1 and CDR2 (germline): LNHNV, YYDKDF (reference sequence). The V end lost 5 bases, the J end lost 1 base, and 15 bases lay between the germline ends. This CDR3 comprises 15 residues. The CDR3 loop reads CATSGWGAFSYEQYF. CDR3 bases: TGTGCCACCAGCGGATGGGGGGCTTTTTCCTACGAGCAGTACTTC.

This clonotype was seen many times. The chain is built from TRBV10-2 and TRBJ2-7; the D gene is possibly TRBD2 (5 bases). The V end was cut by 7 bases, the J end by 4 bases, with 23 bases between. From germline, CDR1 is WSHSY and CDR2 SAAADI. The CDR3 extends over 16 amino acids. The CDR3 sequence is CASITNGPGRPYEQYF. The CDR3 bases are TGCGCCAGCATTACTAACGGCCCTGGGAGACCATACGAGCAGTACTTC.

V gene TRBV29-1 combines with J gene TRBJ2-6, with TRBD1 matching 7 bases. The V and J ends lost 4 bases and 4 bases, in that order; junction bases with no gene match: 13. Germline CDR1 is SQVTM and CDR2 is ANQGSEA. This CDR3 comprises 17 residues. CDR3 region: CSVADRTSLSGANVLTF. The CDR3 coding sequence is TGCAGCGTTGCGGACAGGACTTCTCTCTCGGGGGCCAACGTCCTGACTTTC.

This clonotype was picked up a small number of times. The J gene is TRBJ1-4, the V gene TRBV11-1; 8 positions match TRBD1. The V segment lost 3 bases and the J segment 3 bases; nucleotides outside the gene matches: 12. Germline-derived CDR1 and CDR2 are SGHAT and FQDESV (reference sequence). This CDR3 spans 18 amino acids. For the CDR3, the DNA is TGTGCCAGCAGCTTCGCTGGGACAGGATGGACTTCTAATGAAAAACTGTTTTTT. Amino acids: CASSFAGTGWTSNEKLFF.

The chain recombines TRBV7-2 with TRBJ2-2, with D possibly called TRBD1 or TRBD2 (7 bases each). Germline V CDR1 and CDR2: SGHTA, FQGNSA. V dropped 3 bases and J dropped 4 bases, with 15 bases sitting between them. The CDR3 runs to 16 residues. As DNA, the CDR3 is TGTGCCAGCAGCTTGAATCAGGGGGGGGGCACCGGGGAGCTGTTTTTT. This codes for CASSLNQGGGTGELFF.

This clonotype was counted a single time. The chain carries TRBV28 and TRBJ1-2; D uncertain. Germline lookup yields CDR1 MDHEN and CDR2 SYDVKM. Between the trimmed V and J ends, which lost 8 bases and 3 bases, there was a span of 10 bases. CDR3 length equals 12 residues. CDR3 region: CASFGQDYGYTF. The CDR3 bases are TGTGCCAGCTTCGGCCAGGACTATGGCTACACCTTC.

This clonotype appeared a few times. V is TRBV6-2 or TRBV6-3 and J is TRBJ2-7; D remains ambiguous. V shed 5 bases and J shed 2 bases, with 4 bases lying between them. The CDR3 is made up of 11 amino acids. From germline, CDR1 is MNHEY and CDR2 SVGEGT. The CDR3 loop reads CASSTAYEQYV. The CDR3 DNA reads TGTGCCAGCAGTACAGCCTACGAGCAGTACGTC.

The chain couples TRBV4-3 to TRBJ2-2; possibly TRBD2 for D (6 bases). Germline lookup yields CDR1 LGHNA and CDR2 YSLEER. The CDR3 loop spans 17 amino acids. V was shortened by 0 bases and J by 6 bases, with 17 bases between the two germline ends. CDR3 amino acids: CASSQETGGRIPGELFF. CDR3 nucleotide sequence: TGCGCCAGCAGCCAAGAGACCGGAGGGAGAATCCCCGGGGAGCTGTTTTTT.

The chain joins TRBV9 to TRBJ2-7, with 7 bases aligning to TRBD1. The germline gives CDR1 SGDLS, CDR2 YYNGEE. The junction had 5 bases not matched to a gene; V was cut back by 3 bases and J by 2 bases. This CDR3 is 14 amino acids long. The CDR3 protein is CASSGDRDTYEQYF. CDR3 coding DNA: TGTGCCAGCAGCGGCGACAGGGATACCTACGAGCAGTACTTC.

The chain links TRBV12-3 or TRBV12-4 to TRBJ1-4, with 9 bases matching TRBD1. V dropped 4 bases and J dropped 6; count of bases not matched to a gene: 9. The CDR3 consists of 16 residues. The CDR3 region has the DNA TGTGCCAGCAGTTCAGCCCCCGGGACAGGGTATGAAAAACTGTTTTTT. This sequence encodes CASSSAPGTGYEKLFF.

There are a few counts of this clonotype. The rearrangement joins TRBV3-1 to TRBJ1-2, with D possibly TRBD1 on 6 matching bases. V lost 6 bases and J lost 6, with 17 bases in between. This CDR3 contains 14 residues. In germline, CDR1 is LGHDT, CDR2 YNNKEL (reference sequence). CDR3 loop: CASRRSGGLDGYTF. The CDR3 coding sequence is TGTGCCAGCAGAAGAAGTGGGGGGCTCGATGGCTACACCTTC.

V gene TRBV20-1 combines with J gene TRBJ1-2, with 8 positions matching TRBD1. The CDR3 has 13 amino acids. Germline V lookup: CDR1 DFQATT, CDR2 SNEGSKA (reference sequence). V shed 2 bases, J shed 4 bases, and the junction held 3 bases outside the gene matches. CDR3 coding DNA: TGCAGTGCTAGACACAGGGGGTTCTATGGCTACACCTTC. Protein product: CSARHRGFYGYTF.

This clonotype was seen a few times. The V call is TRBV20-1, the J call TRBJ2-3; 16 bases are shared with TRBD2. The germline V gene has CDR1 DFQATT and CDR2 SNEGSKA (reference sequence). The CDR3 consists of 19 residues. V was pared by 2 bases and J by 6 bases, with 14 bases of the junction left unmatched. The chain's CDR3 is CSARPFLGTSGRALDTQYF. The DNA for the CDR3 is TGCAGTGCTAGACCCTTCCTCGGGACTAGCGGGAGGGCCTTGGATACGCAGTATTTT.

In its sample, this clonotype was seen many times. The chain combines TRBV12-3 or TRBV12-4 with TRBJ2-2; 16 bases are shared with TRBD2. V lost 6 bases, J lost 4 bases, and 5 bases stayed unmatched. The CDR3 extends over 17 amino acids. The CDR3 DNA reads TGTGCCAGCAGAGGGACTAGCGGGAGGGCAAGCACCGGGGAGCTGTTTTTT. It translates to CASRGTSGRASTGELFF.

The J gene is TRBJ2-7, the V gene TRBV28, with D tentatively TRBD1 or TRBD2 (7 bases each). The V gene lost 7 bases and the J gene lost 5 bases, with 15 bases spanning the gap. The CDR3 has 13 amino acids. CDR1 is MDHEN, CDR2 SYDVKM, per germline. In DNA form, the CDR3 reads TGTGCCAGCACCTCAGGGGGGGAGGACGAGCAGTACTTC. Translated, it gives CASTSGGEDEQYF.

In this sample, this clonotype turned up many times. The genes are TRBV7-2 and TRBJ2-3, with unresolved D. The ends were cut back, 8 bases at V and 4 bases at J, with 7 bases in the middle. The CDR3 sequence is 11 residues long. Germline V gives CDR1 SGHTA, CDR2 FQGNSA. As DNA, the CDR3 is TGTGCCAGCCAAGGGCCAGATACGCAGTATTTT. It yields the protein CASQGPDTQYF.

This chain connects TRBV7-9 to TRBJ1-1; TRBD1 is a possible D gene (6 bases). Germline CDR1 and CDR2: SEHNR and FQNEAQ (reference sequence). The CDR3 contains 16 residues. V was cut by 0 bases and J by 7 bases, with 18 bases left in between. The CDR3 DNA sequence: TGTGCCAGCAGCTTAGCGAGGTGGCAGGGGCATATTGAAGCTTTCTTT. This encodes CASSLARWQGHIEAFF.

This clonotype was seen repeatedly, ten times or more. This chain joins TRBV24-1 and TRBJ2-2; tentatively, D is TRBD2 (5 bases). V was shortened by 2 bases and J by 5 bases, with 11 bases between the two germline ends. Germline lookup yields CDR1 KGHDR and CDR2 SFDVKD. The CDR3 loop spans 15 amino acids. Written as DNA, the CDR3 is TGTGCCACCAGTGATTACGGGATACAAACCGGGGAGCTGTTTTTT. This translates into CATSDYGIQTGELFF.

This clonotype was recorded many times. The chain carries TRBV29-1 and TRBJ2-2, with a tentative D call TRBD2 (6 bases). From germline, CDR1 is SQVTM and CDR2 ANQGSEA. The CDR3 is made up of 11 amino acids. The V end was cut by 6 bases, the J end by 4 bases, with 6 bases between. As DNA, the CDR3 is TGCAGCGTCGGGGGCACCGGGGAGCTGTTTTTT. This sequence encodes CSVGGTGELFF.

The chain has TRBV28 and TRBJ2-1, with TRBD2 matching 10 bases. This CDR3 region has 16 residues. Germline trimming cut 1 base from V and 7 bases from J; bases unmatched to any gene: 7. Germline V gene lookup returns CDR1 MDHEN and CDR2 SYDVKM. In nucleotides, the CDR3 is TGTGCCAGCAGTTTATTGGGGACTAGCGCACAAAATGAGCAGTTCTTC. Translation: CASSLLGTSAQNEQFF.

Many counts were recorded for this clonotype. The genes are TRBV28 and TRBJ2-1; perhaps TRBD2 as D (6 bases). Deletions cut 3 bases from V and 5 bases from J, with 14 bases between. Germline V gives CDR1 MDHEN, CDR2 SYDVKM. The CDR3 covers 15 residues. DNA for the CDR3: TGTGCCAGCAGTTTTTGGAGGGAGTACGACAATGAGCAGTTCTTC. Amino acid sequence: CASSFWREYDNEQFF.

The chain employs TRBV11-2 and TRBJ1-3; possible D gene TRBD1, 6 bases. The CDR3 spans 16 residues. Looked up from germline, CDR1 is SGHAT and CDR2 is FQNNGV. Trimming cost V 5 bases and J 2 bases, with 16 bases left between them. CDR3 in DNA: TGTGCCAGCAGCACCCTCAGGGGCAGGGCTGGAAACACCATATATTTT. Protein product: CASSTLRGRAGNTIYF.

The chain is built from TRBV18 and TRBJ2-1, with TRBD1 matching over 8 bases. The CDR3 is 13 amino acids. Germline lookup yields CDR1 KGHSH and CDR2 LQKENI. With 10 bases clipped from V and 5 bases from J, the junction kept 7 bases outside the gene matches. The CDR3 here is CANMDREHNEQFF. The DNA of the CDR3 is TGTGCCAACATGGACAGGGAACACAATGAGCAGTTCTTC.